This T cell receptor beta chain was profiled in a study of T cells in Graves' hyperthyroidism and ophthalmopathy. Regarding the study as a whole: Ophthalmopathy was told apart from stable hyperthyroidism by a 13 V-J model.

With regard to this clonotype: Its target is not known.

Germline loops: CDR1 SNHLY, CDR2 FYNNEI. The CDR3 is 14 amino acids. The ends were cut back, 7 bases at V and 7 bases at J, with 14 bases in the middle. Amplification yielded TCR beta CDR3 regions, with RNA transcripts as the source. An initial round of RT-PCR targeting the TCR CDR3 relied on the HTBI primer set. TCRdb redid the calling of the multiplex PCR reads with MiXCR, one entry per CDR3 protein. The table includes about 540,000 distinct CDR3 sequences, 46% detected once. Material: peripheral blood or thyroid tissue (not recorded which). The V gene is TRBV2, the J gene TRBJ1-6, with D perhaps matching TRBD1 (6 bases). This sequence originates from a woman younger than 35 with Graves' hyperthyroidism. CDR3 sequence reads: CASKRDTSNSPLHF. CDR3 in DNA: TGTGCCAGCAAAAGGGACACTTCGAATTCACCCCTCCACTTT.